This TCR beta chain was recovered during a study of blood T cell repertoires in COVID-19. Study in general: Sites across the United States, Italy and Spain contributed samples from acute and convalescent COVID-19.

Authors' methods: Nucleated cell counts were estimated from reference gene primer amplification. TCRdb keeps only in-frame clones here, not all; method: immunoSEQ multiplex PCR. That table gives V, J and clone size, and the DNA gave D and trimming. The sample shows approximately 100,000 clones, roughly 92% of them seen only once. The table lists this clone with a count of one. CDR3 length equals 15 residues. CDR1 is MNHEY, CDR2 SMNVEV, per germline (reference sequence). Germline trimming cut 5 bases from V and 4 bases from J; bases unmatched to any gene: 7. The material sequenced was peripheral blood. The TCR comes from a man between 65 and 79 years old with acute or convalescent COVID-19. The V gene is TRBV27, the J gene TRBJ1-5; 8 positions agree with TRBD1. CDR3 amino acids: CASSGGQGLNQPQHF. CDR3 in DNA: TGTGCCAGCAGTGGAGGACAGGGCTTAAATCAGCCCCAGCATTTT.